Described below is a single T cell receptor (beta chain) sequence and its context. Its antigen remains unidentified. It has no much larger one-base neighbor in the sample; base qualities were not kept. The germline V gene (reference sequence) supplies CDR1 SEHNR and CDR2 FQNEAQ. The V end gives up 5 bases and the J end 7 bases, leaving 9 bases in the junction not matched to a gene. Inclusive of the bounding cysteine and phenylalanine, the CDR3 is 15 residues long. Here the CDR3 DNA is all that survives: 45 bases in frame from base 1. These data are taken from a study of blood T cell repertoires in COVID-19 (TCRdb year 2020). In the study overall: Samples from collaborators originated in the United States, Italy and Spain and spanned both the acute and convalescent phases of COVID-19. The samples were drawn from two sources: the first 160 participants of the ongoing ImmuneRACE study, and over 950 subjects contributed by 6 global collaborators. A de-identified subject ID, COVID-19 status, age in years and sex were almost always included in the sample metadata. The repertoires were made available in a free public database intended to serve as a resource for research on the immune response to SARS-CoV-2. HLA class I and class II types, where available, came from metadata supplied by the sample provider rather than from assay-based typing. The material from the prospective study consisted of cDNA or gDNA derived from T cells, B-cell-depleted T cells, or PBMCs. Deeply sampled blood TCRbeta repertoires from subjects exposed to, actively infected with, or recovered from COVID-19 were included in the dataset. Broad study findings and their caveats: Clinical and demographic metadata were provided uncurated, with the amount varying by source and participant.

TCRbeta CDR3 regions were amplified from genomic DNA using the immunoSEQ Assay, a bias-controlled multiplex PCR. As for the original processing: Nucleated cell counts per sample were estimated from amplification of reference gene primers within the assay. To quantify the absolute abundance of each unique TCRbeta CDR3 rearrangement, sequence reads were collapsed and filtered. Productive Simpson clonality was computed per sample as the square root of Simpson's diversity index over productive rearrangements. TCRdb limited this immuneACCESS table to in-frame rearrangements with V and J called. A share of clones is missing; checked studies link under half to unresolved V genes, and the rest is unexplained. V and J calls plus clone size are reproduced from that table; the DNA served to infer D and trimming. Here the sample has approximately 440,000 clones; roughly nine tenths occur a single time. The ten largest clones take up 0.7% of the sample.

Participants in the prospective study were aged about 18 to 95 years, lived in 20 to 25 United States geographic areas, and enrolled through a virtual design. Cohort assignment in the prospective study relied on participant-reported clinical history from a screening survey and a study questionnaire. ImmuneRACE Cohort 3 recovered participants were defined by two consecutive negative NP/OP PCR tests, healthcare professional clearance, or symptom resolution. In the prospective study, whole blood, serum and a nasopharyngeal or oropharyngeal swab were collected from each participant by mobile phlebotomists. Participants in the prospective study had the option to provide additional blood draws and questionnaires over an approximately 2-month period. Before DNA extraction, prospective study blood samples were shipped either frozen or at room temperature.

The clonotype was recovered from a woman between 18 and 29 years old who had recovered from COVID-19. The chain couples TRBV7-9 to TRBJ2-2; 8 of the junction bases match TRBD2. The sequenced material came from PBMCs or T cells enriched from blood (not recorded which). The sequence in DNA is TGTGCCAGCAGCGCGAGCGGGGGCGCCGTCGGGGAGCTGTTTTTT. It codes for CASSASGGAVGELFF.